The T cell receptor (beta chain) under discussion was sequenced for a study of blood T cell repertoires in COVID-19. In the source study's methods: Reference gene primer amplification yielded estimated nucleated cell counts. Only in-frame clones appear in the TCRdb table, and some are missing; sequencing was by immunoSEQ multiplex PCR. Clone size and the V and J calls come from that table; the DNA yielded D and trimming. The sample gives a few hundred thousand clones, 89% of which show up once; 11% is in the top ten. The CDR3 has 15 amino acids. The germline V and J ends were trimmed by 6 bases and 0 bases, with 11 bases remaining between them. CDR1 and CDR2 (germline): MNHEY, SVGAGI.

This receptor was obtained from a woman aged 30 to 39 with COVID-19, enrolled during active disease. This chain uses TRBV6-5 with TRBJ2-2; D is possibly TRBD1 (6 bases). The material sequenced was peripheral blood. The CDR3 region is CASSRGSANTGELFF. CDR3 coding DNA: TGTGCCAGCAGCAGGGGAAGCGCGAACACCGGGGAGCTGTTTTTT.